Listed here is a single TCR beta chain. Which antigen it targets is not known. Per-nucleotide qualities are absent, and no much larger clonotype sits a single base away. The sample belongs to a study of monozygotic twins with cystic fibrosis (dated by TCRdb to the early 2020s). As for the study more broadly: About 3.1 micrograms of fragmented DNA went through roughly 15 PCR cycles to produce barcoded libraries. The cohort included ten female and six male twin pairs, mostly children and adolescents, aged roughly 2.0 to 36.4 years with a median of about 8.8 years. Data for three of the twin pairs had already been reported earlier in a different context. On the day of blood sampling, twins were ranked among some 1,000 cohort participants for weight-for-height and for FEVPerc (FEV1 disease centile). TCR beta repertoires were compared within and between 16 monozygotic twin pairs with cystic fibrosis so that genetic influence on V and J gene usage could be assessed. The research as a whole found: Simpson clonality tended to be low (median approximately 0.0095), which suggests a naive-dominated repertoire, although clonality was higher in the most severely affected patients. Only a small cohort was studied, and no association of shared CDR3 numbers with age, concordance or disease severity was found. The greatest similarity to the co-twin was observed for V gene usage in 13 of 16 pairs and for J usage in 8 of 16 pairs, which suggested genetic constraints. Significantly higher nucleotide-identical clonotype sharing was observed within monozygotic CF twin pairs than between unrelated CF individuals (P = 0.000026, Mann-Whitney).

Following the manufacturer's instructions, TCR beta CDR3 regions were amplified by multiplex PCR with the immunoSEQ immune profiling system. An Illumina NextSeq system was used for sequencing. The study's processing was this. Sequence data were processed on the immunoSEQ Analyzer platform, and clonality was computed as the square root of Simpson's index of productive rearrangements. Similarity in V and J usage was quantified by Jensen-Shannon distance, and CDR3 generation probabilities were calculated with OLGA. Shared CDR3 sequences were searched against the immuneACCESS database (August 2020) and VDJdb (December 2020). TCRdb took this table from immuneACCESS and kept in-frame rearrangements with V and J called. Such tables lack part of the clones; where checked against another copy, unresolved V genes explain under half of the gap, and the rest is unexplained. That table is the source of V, J and clone size, and D and trimming were worked out from the DNA. The sample records about 26,000 clones, approximately 90% of which are singletons. 0.54% of the sample lies in the top ten.

The CDR3 contains 12 residues, cysteine and phenylalanine counted. Kept here is only the CDR3 DNA, which spans 36 bases and is read in frame from base 1. The V end loses 4 bases and the J end loses 3 bases, and a stretch of 8 bases separates them. CDR1 and CDR2 were assigned from the germline V gene as SGHRS and YFSETQ. The twin pairs came from the European Cystic Fibrosis Twin and Sibling Study Cohort, which recruited patients from more than 150 CF clinics across 14 European countries. Zygosity and CFTR genotype were verified in-house, and zygosity was tested by multiplex PCR of nine short tandem repeat loci. Peripheral blood was sampled from each twin, with clinical parameters recorded on the day of blood sampling. Genomic DNA was isolated from peripheral blood cells with phenol/chloroform and kept in TE buffer at 4 degrees C.

What was sequenced was blood. The V gene is TRBV5-1 and the J gene is TRBJ2-7; a tentative D match to TRBD2 spans 6 bases. This TCR was sampled from a girl aged 2-9 years with cystic fibrosis. The DNA sequence reads TGCGCCAGCAGCCCGACTAGCTACGAGCAGTACTTC. Its coded protein is CASSPTSYEQYF.